Presented here are 14 T cell receptor beta chains from one specimen sequenced in a study of T cells in Graves' hyperthyroidism and ophthalmopathy. Amplified regions were TCR beta CDR3 sequences from RNA transcripts. A first-round RT-PCR of the TCR CDR3 used the HTBI primer set. TCRdb analysed the multiplex PCR reads with MiXCR anew, one entry per CDR3 protein. The sample has 500,000 or so distinct CDR3 sequences; 15% to 20% are singletons. The material sequenced was blood. The origin of the receptors is a woman aged 25-40 years with Graves' ophthalmopathy.

V and J are TRBV24-1 and TRBJ2-3; TRBD2 matches at 12 bases. Trimming removed 3 bases from V and 6 bases from J; junction bases left unmatched: 6. CDR1 KGHDR and CDR2 SFDVKD come from the germline V gene. The CDR3 consists of 16 residues. DNA for the CDR3: TGTGCCACCAGTGATCCCCTAGCGGGAGGGGCTGATACGCAGTATTTT. This codes for CATSDPLAGGADTQYF.

This clonotype came up many times. This rearrangement joins TRBV10-3 to TRBJ2-3; no clear D. V was trimmed by 4 bases and J by 4 bases, leaving 15 bases between them. This CDR3 has 15 amino acids. Germline V gene data show CDR1 as ENHRY and CDR2 as SYGVKD. The chain's CDR3 is CAISASERKADTQYF. In DNA, the CDR3 is TGTGCCATCAGTGCCTCGGAGAGGAAGGCAGATACGCAGTATTTT.

About this clonotype: A clone one base away is much larger, so this may be a read error. The V gene is TRBV12-3 or TRBV12-4, the J gene TRBJ2-3, with a tentative D call TRBD2 (5 bases). This CDR3 region has 14 residues. The germline V and J ends were trimmed by 6 bases and 2 bases, with 12 bases remaining between them. Here the CDR3 DNA reads TGTGCCAGCAGATCCGCCCTAGCCACAGATACGCAGTATTTT. Translation: CASRSALATDTQYF.

Remarks on this clonotype: Given a far larger clone just one base away, this is likely a sequencing read error. CDR3 nucleotide sequence: TGTGCCAGCAGCTTAGGTCGAGGAGAGACCCTGTACTTC. Its protein is CASSLGRGETLYF. The V and J genes are TRBV7-2 and TRBJ2-5; no definite D call. The length of the CDR3 is 13 residues. Germline CDR1 and CDR2: SGHTA and FQGNSA.

This clonotype came up many times. This chain connects TRBV12-3 or TRBV12-4 to TRBJ1-1, with D unresolved. Trimming shortened V by 2 bases and J by 10 bases, and 14 bases separated the two germline ends. The CDR3 extends over 13 amino acids. Here the CDR3 reads CASSLRPSGGAFF. The DNA for the CDR3 is TGTGCCAGCAGTTTACGACCATCCGGCGGAGCTTTCTTT.

CDR3 protein: CASSVPGQGVVNEQFF. Written as DNA, the CDR3 is TGTGCCAGCAGCGTGCCGGGACAGGGTGTTGTTAATGAGCAGTTCTTC. The rearrangement joins TRBV9 to TRBJ2-1; 9 nucleotides line up with TRBD1. This CDR3 is built from 16 residues. CDR1 and CDR2 from the germline V gene are SGDLS and YYNGEE. J lost 7 bases, V lost 2 bases, and 10 bases had no gene match.

This chain links TRBV4-3 with TRBJ1-2; no definite D call. Between the trimmed V and J ends, which lost 1 base and 5 bases, there was a span of 11 bases. The germline V gene has CDR1 LGHNA and CDR2 YSLEER. CDR3 size: 14 residues. The CDR3 loop is CASSQVLTEYGYTF. The CDR3 nucleotides are TGCGCCAGCAGCCAAGTTTTAACAGAGTATGGCTACACCTTC.

This clonotype came up many times. The gene calls are TRBV5-1 and TRBJ2-1, with 7 bases matching TRBD2. CDR3 length: 15 amino acids. Germline lookup yields CDR1 SGHRS and CDR2 YFSETQ. The V segment lost 4 bases and the J segment 0 bases; nucleotides outside the gene matches: 4. The CDR3 DNA follows: TGCGCCAGCAGCCCGAGGACTAGCTCCTACAATGAGCAGTTCTTC. This gives the protein CASSPRTSSYNEQFF.

The rearrangement uses TRBV4-3 and TRBJ1-1; possible D gene TRBD1, 6 bases. The CDR3 runs to 16 residues. Germline CDR1 LGHNA, CDR2 YSLEER. V gave up 4 bases and J gave up 1 base, with 16 bases separating them. Here the CDR3 reads CASSPTGAGANTEAFF. CDR3 in DNA: TGCGCCAGCAGCCCTACCGGGGCGGGGGCGAACACTGAAGCTTTCTTT.

There are many counts of this clonotype. Here the CDR3 reads CASSDIVASTYEQYF. CDR3 coding DNA: TGCGCCAGCAGTGATATTGTAGCGAGTACCTACGAGCAGTACTTC. The chain carries TRBV10-1 and TRBJ2-7; maybe TRBD2 (5 bases). The germline gives CDR1 WNHNN, CDR2 SYGVQD (reference sequence). The CDR3 runs 15 residues. With 3 bases removed from V and 2 bases from J, the gap between germline ends came to 14 bases.

This clonotype was recorded at least ten times. This rearrangement joins TRBV2 to TRBJ2-5; tentative D call: TRBD2 (6 bases). With 4 bases removed from V and 1 base from J, the gap between germline ends came to 13 bases. The CDR3 totals 15 residues. CDR1 and CDR2 from the germline V gene are SNHLY and FYNNEI. As DNA, the CDR3 is TGTGCCAGCAGTGTGGAGGGCCAAAGCCAAGAGACCCAGTACTTC. Its translation is CASSVEGQSQETQYF.

This clonotype was recorded a few times. The V and J genes are TRBV19 and TRBJ2-7; no clear D gene. Trimming pared 2 bases from V and 4 bases from J, leaving 9 bases between. This CDR3 is built from 13 residues. Germline V gene sequence: CDR1 LNHDA, CDR2 SQIVND (reference sequence). CDR3 in DNA: TGTGCCAGTAGTATAAAAGGGTCGTACGAGCAGTACTTC. As protein: CASSIKGSYEQYF. Filled out from reference TRBV19 and TRBJ2-7, the complete variable domain reads DGGITQSPKYLFRKEGQNVTLSCEQNLNHDAMYWYRQDPGQGLRLIYYSQIVNDFQKGDIAEGYSVSREKKESFPLTVTSAQKNPTAFYLCASSIKGSYEQYFGPGTRLTVT.

This clonotype was counted ten times or more. In DNA form, the CDR3 reads TGTGCCAGCAGTCGTACAGGGTTTCAAGGACGCACTGAAGCTTTCTTT. This encodes CASSRTGFQGRTEAFF. V usage is TRBV27 and J usage is TRBJ1-1, with D possibly being TRBD1 (6 bases). Trimming pared 5 bases from V and 4 bases from J, leaving 20 bases between. CDR1 and CDR2 from the germline V gene are MNHEY and SMNVEV (reference sequence). The CDR3 is 16 residues long.

This clonotype was counted many times. The chain employs TRBV2 and TRBJ1-5; TRBD1 is a possible D gene (5 bases). In germline, CDR1 is SNHLY, CDR2 FYNNEI. The V end lost 4 bases, the J end lost 7 bases, and 11 bases lay between the germline ends. The CDR3 extends over 13 amino acids. CDR3 residues: CASSVGREQPQHF. The CDR3 DNA sequence: TGTGCCAGCAGTGTCGGCAGGGAGCAGCCCCAGCATTTT.